These T cell receptor beta chains were read from a single sample in a study of T cell responses to AZD1222 COVID-19 vaccine. Sequencing used immunoSEQ multiplex PCR; TCRdb keeps in-frame clones, though not all of them. The table has roughly 53,000 clones, 85% seen once; the top ten hold around 20%. The sample consisted of peripheral blood, taken on day 0 of MenACWY control vaccination. The source of these receptors is an adult in good health. Each CDR3 is given with its conserved first and last residue. Each record gives: CDR3 DNA, CDR3 protein, clone size, J gene, V gene, D gene. D genes are given only for firm matches. Only some rows state a clone size, as once, few, many or a class for expanded clones.

cdr3_nt: TGTGCCAGCAGGCGGACAGGGGGGAATGGCTACACCTTC; cdr3_aa: CASRRTGGNGYTF; clone_size: -; j_call: TRBJ1-2; v_call: TRBV21-1; d_call: -
cdr3_nt: TGTGCCTGGAATTTAGGGACAGCAAAACTGTTTTTT; cdr3_aa: CAWNLGTAKLFF; clone_size: -; j_call: TRBJ1-4; v_call: TRBV30; d_call: TRBD1
cdr3_nt: TGTGCCAGCAGTTTTGGGTTCTCCTACGAGCAGTACTTC; cdr3_aa: CASSFGFSYEQYF; clone_size: -; j_call: TRBJ2-7; v_call: TRBV27; d_call: -
cdr3_nt: TGTGCCAGCAGCCCCAACCCAGGGGTGGCCTACGAGCAGTACTTC; cdr3_aa: CASSPNPGVAYEQYF; clone_size: -; j_call: TRBJ2-7; v_call: TRBV9; d_call: -
cdr3_nt: TGTGCCAGCAGCCCCCGGGACAGAGGAAACATCCAGTACTTC; cdr3_aa: CASSPRDRGNIQYF; clone_size: -; j_call: TRBJ2-7; v_call: TRBV3-1/TRBV3-2; d_call: TRBD1
cdr3_nt: TGTGCCAGCAGTCCCCCTGGCTATGGCTACACCTTC; cdr3_aa: CASSPPGYGYTF; clone_size: -; j_call: TRBJ1-2; v_call: TRBV28; d_call: -
cdr3_nt: TGTGCCAGCATGCGGGGACAGGGTAATGAAAAACTGTTTTTT; cdr3_aa: CASMRGQGNEKLFF; clone_size: once; j_call: TRBJ1-4; v_call: TRBV6-5; d_call: TRBD1
cdr3_nt: TGCGCCAGCAGCTTGGACAGGGGTAGCCAGCCCCAGCATTTT; cdr3_aa: CASSLDRGSQPQHF; clone_size: -; j_call: TRBJ1-5; v_call: TRBV5-1; d_call: TRBD1
cdr3_nt: TGTGCCAGCAGGAGCTCAGGGCTCTCCTACGAGCAGTACTTC; cdr3_aa: CASRSSGLSYEQYF; clone_size: -; j_call: TRBJ2-7; v_call: TRBV6-5; d_call: -
cdr3_nt: TGTGCCTGGATGGGACAAACTAATGAAAAACTGTTTTTT; cdr3_aa: CAWMGQTNEKLFF; clone_size: -; j_call: TRBJ1-4; v_call: TRBV30; d_call: -
cdr3_nt: TGTGCCACCAGCATTTTTGGGGGACAGGACTACAATGAGCAGTTCTTC; cdr3_aa: CATSIFGGQDYNEQFF; clone_size: -; j_call: TRBJ2-1; v_call: TRBV15; d_call: TRBD1
cdr3_nt: TGTGCCAGCAGCCGGATGGCCACGGGGGCCGCGGCCGAGCAGTACTTC; cdr3_aa: CASSRMATGAAAEQYF; clone_size: -; j_call: TRBJ2-7; v_call: TRBV27; d_call: -
cdr3_nt: TGTGCCACCAGCAGAGATGGAGGCTACGAGCAGTACTTC; cdr3_aa: CATSRDGGYEQYF; clone_size: -; j_call: TRBJ2-7; v_call: TRBV15; d_call: -
cdr3_nt: TGTGCCAGTAGTATTGGCCTGGGTGAAGCTTTCTTT; cdr3_aa: CASSIGLGEAFF; clone_size: -; j_call: TRBJ1-1; v_call: TRBV19; d_call: -
cdr3_nt: TGTGCCAGCAGCCAAGGCAATCAGCCCCAGCATTTT; cdr3_aa: CASSQGNQPQHF; clone_size: -; j_call: TRBJ1-5; v_call: TRBV14; d_call: -
cdr3_nt: TGTGCCTGGATAAAAAGGGGGCGAGGGTCAGCTGGAAACACCATATATTTT; cdr3_aa: CAWIKRGRGSAGNTIYF; clone_size: -; j_call: TRBJ1-3; v_call: TRBV30; d_call: TRBD1
cdr3_nt: TGCGCCAGCAGCCCCGGGACAGGGCAAGGCTACACCTTC; cdr3_aa: CASSPGTGQGYTF; clone_size: -; j_call: TRBJ1-2; v_call: TRBV5-1; d_call: TRBD1
cdr3_nt: TGTGCCAGCAGCTTATCCGGAACGGACACCATATATTTT; cdr3_aa: CASSLSGTDTIYF; clone_size: -; j_call: TRBJ1-3; v_call: TRBV7-9; d_call: -
cdr3_nt: TGTGCCAGCAAAAACGGACAGGGGGGTTCCAATGAGCAGTTCTTC; cdr3_aa: CASKNGQGGSNEQFF; clone_size: few; j_call: TRBJ2-1; v_call: TRBV6-5; d_call: TRBD1
cdr3_nt: TGTGCCAGCAGCTTAGACAGCTCTGGAAACACCATATATTTT; cdr3_aa: CASSLDSSGNTIYF; clone_size: once; j_call: TRBJ1-3; v_call: TRBV7-2; d_call: -
cdr3_nt: TGTGCCAGCAGCCCCGGACCGGGCGACTATGGCTACACCTTC; cdr3_aa: CASSPGPGDYGYTF; clone_size: -; j_call: TRBJ1-2; v_call: TRBV7-2; d_call: -
cdr3_nt: TGCAGCGTAACCGGACTGACTAACTATGGCTACACCTTC; cdr3_aa: CSVTGLTNYGYTF; clone_size: -; j_call: TRBJ1-2; v_call: TRBV29-1; d_call: -
cdr3_nt: TGTGCCAGCAGTGATAGGGCCGGGAATCAGCCCCAGCATTTT; cdr3_aa: CASSDRAGNQPQHF; clone_size: -; j_call: TRBJ1-5; v_call: TRBV6-1; d_call: -
cdr3_nt: TGTGCCTGGAGTGTAGTACGGGGGTCCTACGAGCAGTACTTC; cdr3_aa: CAWSVVRGSYEQYF; clone_size: -; j_call: TRBJ2-7; v_call: TRBV30; d_call: -
cdr3_nt: TGTGCCAGCAGCGAAGACAATGAGCAGTTCTTC; cdr3_aa: CASSEDNEQFF; clone_size: -; j_call: TRBJ2-1; v_call: TRBV9; d_call: -
cdr3_nt: TGTGCCAGCAGCCAATCGCAGGGTCACACCGGGGAGCTGTTTTTT; cdr3_aa: CASSQSQGHTGELFF; clone_size: -; j_call: TRBJ2-2; v_call: TRBV16; d_call: -
cdr3_nt: TGTGCCAGCAGCCTTACAGGGGCCACGGGAGAGACCCAGTACTTC; cdr3_aa: CASSLTGATGETQYF; clone_size: -; j_call: TRBJ2-5; v_call: TRBV5-4; d_call: TRBD1
cdr3_nt: TGTGCCAGCACCCAGGTTAGGGAGTACGAGCAGTACTTC; cdr3_aa: CASTQVREYEQYF; clone_size: few; j_call: TRBJ2-7; v_call: TRBV2; d_call: -
cdr3_nt: TGTGCCAGCAGTACCCGTACGCGGGCCCAGCTCGGGGAGCAGTACTTC; cdr3_aa: CASSTRTRAQLGEQYF; clone_size: -; j_call: TRBJ2-7; v_call: TRBV6-2/TRBV6-3; d_call: -
cdr3_nt: TGTGCCAGCAGTCCTCGGCCGACGTATGGCTACACCTTC; cdr3_aa: CASSPRPTYGYTF; clone_size: -; j_call: TRBJ1-2; v_call: TRBV12-3/TRBV12-4; d_call: -
cdr3_nt: TGTGCCAGCAGTTTAACGGCGGGAGCGTCCTACAATGAGCAGTTCTTC; cdr3_aa: CASSLTAGASYNEQFF; clone_size: -; j_call: TRBJ2-1; v_call: TRBV28; d_call: TRBD2
cdr3_nt: TGTGCCAGCTGGGACAGGGGGGTGCGGGAGCAGTACTTC; cdr3_aa: CASWDRGVREQYF; clone_size: once; j_call: TRBJ2-7; v_call: TRBV28; d_call: TRBD1
cdr3_nt: TGTGCCAGCAGCTCGGACTGGAGGAACACTGAAGCTTTCTTT; cdr3_aa: CASSSDWRNTEAFF; clone_size: -; j_call: TRBJ1-1; v_call: TRBV11-2; d_call: -
cdr3_nt: TGTGCCAGCAGTTTCGCCTTTTCCGGAGCCCAAGAGACCCAGTACTTC; cdr3_aa: CASSFAFSGAQETQYF; clone_size: -; j_call: TRBJ2-5; v_call: TRBV6-5; d_call: -
cdr3_nt: TGCAGTGCTAGTTTTTGGTCTGAAGCTTTCTTT; cdr3_aa: CSASFWSEAFF; clone_size: -; j_call: TRBJ1-1; v_call: TRBV20-1; d_call: -
cdr3_nt: TGTGCCACCAGCAGGGGAACTAGCACAGATACGCAGTATTTT; cdr3_aa: CATSRGTSTDTQYF; clone_size: -; j_call: TRBJ2-3; v_call: TRBV15; d_call: -
cdr3_nt: TGTGCCAGCAGTTTTTCTTGGGGGGGCACAGATACGCAGTATTTT; cdr3_aa: CASSFSWGGTDTQYF; clone_size: -; j_call: TRBJ2-3; v_call: TRBV28; d_call: -
cdr3_nt: TGTGCTAGTGGTCCAGATAGGACAGGGGTAGGAGGGGAGCTGTTTTTT; cdr3_aa: CASGPDRTGVGGELFF; clone_size: -; j_call: TRBJ2-2; v_call: TRBV12-5; d_call: TRBD1